This is a list of T cell receptor beta chains from one sample in a study of blood T cell repertoires in COVID-19. Produced via immunoSEQ multiplex PCR; TCRdb's table is partial and in-frame only. The table records about 190,000 clones, 70% to 90% of them present only once. Input material: peripheral blood. These receptors were taken from a young man with acute or convalescent COVID-19. The conserved cysteine and the conserved F or W are not part of the CDR3 here. The order of the fields is J gene, V gene, CDR3 protein.

j_gene: TRBJ1-2; v_gene: TRBV12-3/TRBV12-4; CDR3aa: ASWAGVYGYT
j_gene: TRBJ2-3; v_gene: TRBV9; CDR3aa: ASSVASRGVTDTQY
j_gene: TRBJ1-4; v_gene: TRBV2; CDR3aa: ASSVTGFNEKLF
j_gene: TRBJ2-1; v_gene: TRBV28; CDR3aa: ASSPTNPAYNEQF
j_gene: TRBJ1-5; v_gene: TRBV27; CDR3aa: ASSPDRGGNQPQH
j_gene: TRBJ2-6; v_gene: TRBV18; CDR3aa: ASSPPGSLGANVLT
j_gene: TRBJ2-7; v_gene: TRBV13; CDR3aa: ASSGGAPYEQY
j_gene: TRBJ2-4; v_gene: TRBV3-1/TRBV3-2; CDR3aa: ASSALAGIQY
j_gene: TRBJ1-5; v_gene: TRBV4-1; CDR3aa: ASSQEHLFGTGGNQPQH
j_gene: TRBJ2-3; v_gene: TRBV3-1/TRBV3-2; CDR3aa: ASSPRTGVSDTQY
j_gene: TRBJ1-5; v_gene: TRBV28; CDR3aa: ASGRTPARQPQH
j_gene: TRBJ2-7; v_gene: TRBV13; CDR3aa: ASSLGYEEVSHEQY
j_gene: TRBJ2-1; v_gene: TRBV5-4; CDR3aa: ASSLRPGNSYNEQF
j_gene: TRBJ1-1; v_gene: TRBV28; CDR3aa: AIMEGADTEAF
j_gene: TRBJ1-2; v_gene: TRBV5-1; CDR3aa: ASSIKTGGSGYT
j_gene: TRBJ2-3; v_gene: TRBV3-1/TRBV3-2; CDR3aa: ASSSYPGGTRGTDTQY
j_gene: TRBJ1-1; v_gene: TRBV7-9; CDR3aa: ASSLAAGTGVEAF
j_gene: TRBJ1-5; v_gene: TRBV29-1; CDR3aa: STWTVGQPQH
j_gene: TRBJ2-2; v_gene: TRBV5-4; CDR3aa: ASSFGYRTSDTGELF
j_gene: TRBJ2-5; v_gene: TRBV7-6; CDR3aa: ASSSSTSGGKETQY
j_gene: TRBJ2-5; v_gene: TRBV5-1; CDR3aa: ASSLGSQETQY
j_gene: TRBJ1-4; v_gene: TRBV15; CDR3aa: ATSRGGNTGGRSRNEKLF
j_gene: TRBJ2-6; v_gene: TRBV28; CDR3aa: ASKMGQHLTKANVLT
j_gene: TRBJ2-1; v_gene: TRBV7-3; CDR3aa: ASSLAKGRLGEQF
j_gene: TRBJ1-3; v_gene: TRBV6-6; CDR3aa: ATGGGNTIY
j_gene: TRBJ2-5; v_gene: TRBV5-1; CDR3aa: ASRQGTLQETQY
j_gene: TRBJ2-5; v_gene: TRBV5-1; CDR3aa: ASSLAGLSHQY
j_gene: TRBJ2-3; v_gene: TRBV10-2; CDR3aa: ASSEPPADTQY
j_gene: TRBJ1-6; v_gene: TRBV4-2; CDR3aa: ASSQGPGQGNSPLH
j_gene: TRBJ2-1; v_gene: TRBV9; CDR3aa: ASSVVDRNEQF
j_gene: TRBJ1-1; v_gene: TRBV2; CDR3aa: ASSEGARVSGAF
j_gene: TRBJ1-4; v_gene: TRBV7-9; CDR3aa: ASSTTGAEKLF
j_gene: TRBJ2-5; v_gene: TRBV19; CDR3aa: ARQGARETQY
j_gene: TRBJ1-1; v_gene: TRBV6-1; CDR3aa: ASSETETYTEAF
j_gene: TRBJ1-2; v_gene: TRBV5-6; CDR3aa: ASSLEGGQGNYGYT
j_gene: TRBJ1-2; v_gene: TRBV2; CDR3aa: ASKGTGPNYGYT
j_gene: TRBJ1-2; v_gene: TRBV6-5; CDR3aa: ASSSQAALSGYT
j_gene: TRBJ1-1; v_gene: TRBV28; CDR3aa: ASTGGGYGLTEAF
j_gene: TRBJ1-2; v_gene: TRBV3-1/TRBV3-2; CDR3aa: ASSRGQEKGYT
j_gene: TRBJ1-6; v_gene: TRBV5-1; CDR3aa: ASSGGQGAFPYNSPLH
j_gene: TRBJ1-1; v_gene: TRBV10-2; CDR3aa: ASRQQGNTEAF
j_gene: TRBJ1-2; v_gene: TRBV10-3; CDR3aa: AISVSGPNRDGYT
j_gene: TRBJ2-7; v_gene: TRBV7-9; CDR3aa: ASSLGGNLGAYEQY
j_gene: TRBJ1-4; v_gene: TRBV28; CDR3aa: ASSGNRGRLGEKLF
j_gene: TRBJ2-1; v_gene: TRBV7-3; CDR3aa: ASSPRLAGSNEQF
j_gene: TRBJ2-3; v_gene: TRBV30; CDR3aa: AWSASTGRDTQY
j_gene: TRBJ1-2; v_gene: TRBV28; CDR3aa: ASSGGVNYGYT